The clone carrying this TCR beta chain appeared a single time. Assay: immunoSEQ multiplex PCR; the TCRdb copy retains only in-frame clones and omits some. Of roughly 230,000 clones in the sample, 75% to 85% were seen once. These data belong to a study of blood T cell repertoires in COVID-19. This CDR3 comprises 14 residues. The junction had 5 bases not matched to a gene; V was cut back by 4 bases and J by 4 bases. Germline loops: CDR1 SGDLS, CDR2 YYNGEE. The sample taken for sequencing was peripheral blood. The clonotype comes from a man in his fifties or sixties with COVID-19, enrolled during active disease. J is TRBJ2-7 and V is TRBV9; 10 bases match TRBD1. CDR3 protein: CASSRDRGTYEQYF. The CDR3 DNA reads TGTGCCAGCAGCCGGGACAGGGGAACGTACGAGCAGTACTTC.